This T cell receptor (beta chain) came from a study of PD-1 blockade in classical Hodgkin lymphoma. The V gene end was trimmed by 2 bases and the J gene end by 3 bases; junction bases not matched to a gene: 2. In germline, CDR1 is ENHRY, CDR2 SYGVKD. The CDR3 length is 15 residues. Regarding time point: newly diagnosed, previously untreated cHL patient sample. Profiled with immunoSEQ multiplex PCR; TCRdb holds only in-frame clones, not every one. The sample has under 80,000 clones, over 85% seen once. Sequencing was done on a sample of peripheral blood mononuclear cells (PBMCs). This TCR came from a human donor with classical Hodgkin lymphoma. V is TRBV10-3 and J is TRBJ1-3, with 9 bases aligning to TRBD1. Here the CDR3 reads CAISEGTGNGNTIYF. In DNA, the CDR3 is TGTGCCATCAGTGAGGGGACAGGGAATGGAAACACCATATATTTT.